This T cell receptor (beta chain) was found in a study of blood T cell dynamics during melanoma immunotherapy. Time point noted: pre-treatment baseline. Germline values: CDR1 SNHLY, CDR2 FYNNEI. The CDR3 is made up of 13 amino acids. Trimming took off 2 bases at V and 2 bases at J, with 6 bases between the two ends. TCRdb keeps only in-frame clones here, not all; method: immunoSEQ multiplex PCR. The sample holds about 24,000 clones, roughly 87% seen once. The sequence was obtained from a human donor with melanoma. This sequence joins TRBV2 and TRBJ1-2; unclear D gene. Specimen: blood, collected from a patient treated with checkpoint blockade. CDR3 DNA: TGTGCCAGCAGTGAAAGCAGAAACTATGGCTACACCTTC. Protein product: CASSESRNYGYTF.